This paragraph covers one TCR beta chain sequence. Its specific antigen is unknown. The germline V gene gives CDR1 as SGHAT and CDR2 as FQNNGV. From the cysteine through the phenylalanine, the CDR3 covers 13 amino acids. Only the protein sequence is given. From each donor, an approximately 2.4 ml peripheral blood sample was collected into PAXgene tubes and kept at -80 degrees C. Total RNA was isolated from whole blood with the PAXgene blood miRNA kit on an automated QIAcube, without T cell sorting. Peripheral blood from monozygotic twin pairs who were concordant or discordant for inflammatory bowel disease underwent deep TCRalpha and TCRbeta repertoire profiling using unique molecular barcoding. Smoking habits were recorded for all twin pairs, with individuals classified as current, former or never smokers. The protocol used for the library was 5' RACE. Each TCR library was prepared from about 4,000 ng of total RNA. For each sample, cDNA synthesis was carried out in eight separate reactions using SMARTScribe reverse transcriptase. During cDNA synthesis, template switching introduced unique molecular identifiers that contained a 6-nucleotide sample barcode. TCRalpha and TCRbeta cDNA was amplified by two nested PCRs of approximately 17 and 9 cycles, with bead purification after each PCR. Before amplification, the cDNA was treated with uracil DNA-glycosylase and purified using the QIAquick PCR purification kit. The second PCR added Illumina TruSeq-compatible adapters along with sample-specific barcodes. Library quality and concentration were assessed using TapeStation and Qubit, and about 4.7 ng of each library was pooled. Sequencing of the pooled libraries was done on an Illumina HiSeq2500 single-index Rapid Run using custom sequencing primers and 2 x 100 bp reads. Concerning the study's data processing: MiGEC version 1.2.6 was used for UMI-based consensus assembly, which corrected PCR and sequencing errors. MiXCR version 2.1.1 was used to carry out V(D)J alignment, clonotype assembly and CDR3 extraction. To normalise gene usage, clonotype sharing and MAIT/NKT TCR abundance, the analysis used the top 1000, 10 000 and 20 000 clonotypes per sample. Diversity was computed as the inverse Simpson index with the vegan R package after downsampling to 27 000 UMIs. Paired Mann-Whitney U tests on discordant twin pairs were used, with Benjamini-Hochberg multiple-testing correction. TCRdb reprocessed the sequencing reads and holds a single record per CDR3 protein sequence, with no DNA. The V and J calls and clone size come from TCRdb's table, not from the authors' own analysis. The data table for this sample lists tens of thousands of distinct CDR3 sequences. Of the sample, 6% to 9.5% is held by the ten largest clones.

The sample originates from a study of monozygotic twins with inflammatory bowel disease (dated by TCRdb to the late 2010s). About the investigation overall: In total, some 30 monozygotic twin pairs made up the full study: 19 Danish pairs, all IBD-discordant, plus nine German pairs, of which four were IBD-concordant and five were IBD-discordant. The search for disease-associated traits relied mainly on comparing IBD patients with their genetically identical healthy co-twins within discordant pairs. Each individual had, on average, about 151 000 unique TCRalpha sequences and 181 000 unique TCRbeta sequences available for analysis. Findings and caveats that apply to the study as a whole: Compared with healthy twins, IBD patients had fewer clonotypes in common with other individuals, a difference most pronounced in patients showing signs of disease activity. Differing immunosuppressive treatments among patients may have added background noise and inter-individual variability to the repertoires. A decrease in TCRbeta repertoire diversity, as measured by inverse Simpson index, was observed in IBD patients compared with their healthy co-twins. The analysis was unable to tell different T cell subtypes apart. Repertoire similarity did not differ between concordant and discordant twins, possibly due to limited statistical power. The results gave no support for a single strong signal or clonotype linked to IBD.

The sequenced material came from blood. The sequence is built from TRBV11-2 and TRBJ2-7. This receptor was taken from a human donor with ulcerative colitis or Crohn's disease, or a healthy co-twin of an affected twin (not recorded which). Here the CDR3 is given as CASSLGRIYEQYF.